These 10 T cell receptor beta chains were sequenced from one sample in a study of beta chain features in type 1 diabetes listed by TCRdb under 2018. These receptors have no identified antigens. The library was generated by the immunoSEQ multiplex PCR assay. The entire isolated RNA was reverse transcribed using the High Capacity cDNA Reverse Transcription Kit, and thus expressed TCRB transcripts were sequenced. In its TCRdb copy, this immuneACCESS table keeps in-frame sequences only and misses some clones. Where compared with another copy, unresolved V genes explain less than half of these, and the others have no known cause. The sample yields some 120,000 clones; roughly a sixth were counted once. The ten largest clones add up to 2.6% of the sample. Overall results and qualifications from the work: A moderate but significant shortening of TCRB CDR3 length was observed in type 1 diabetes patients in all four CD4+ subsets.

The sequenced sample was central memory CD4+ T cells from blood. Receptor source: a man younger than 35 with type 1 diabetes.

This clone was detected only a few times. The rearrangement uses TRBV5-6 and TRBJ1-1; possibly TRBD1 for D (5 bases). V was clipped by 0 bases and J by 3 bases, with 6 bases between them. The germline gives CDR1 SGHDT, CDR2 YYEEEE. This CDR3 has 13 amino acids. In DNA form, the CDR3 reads TGTGCCAGCAGCTTGGCCAGGGACACTGAAGCTTTCTTT. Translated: CASSLARDTEAFF.

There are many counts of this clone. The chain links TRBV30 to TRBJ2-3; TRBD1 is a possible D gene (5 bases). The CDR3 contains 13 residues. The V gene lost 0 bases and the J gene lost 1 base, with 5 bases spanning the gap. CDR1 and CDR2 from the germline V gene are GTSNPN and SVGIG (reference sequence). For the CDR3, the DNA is TGTGCCTGGAGTGTGGGGCGCACAGATACGCAGTATTTT. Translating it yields CAWSVGRTDTQYF.

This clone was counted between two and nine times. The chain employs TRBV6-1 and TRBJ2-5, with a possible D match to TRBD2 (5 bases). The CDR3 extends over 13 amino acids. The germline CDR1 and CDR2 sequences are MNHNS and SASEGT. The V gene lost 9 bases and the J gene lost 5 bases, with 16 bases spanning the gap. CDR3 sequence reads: CASAQLGRETQYF. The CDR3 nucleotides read TGTGCCAGTGCCCAACTAGGGCGGGAGACCCAGTACTTC.

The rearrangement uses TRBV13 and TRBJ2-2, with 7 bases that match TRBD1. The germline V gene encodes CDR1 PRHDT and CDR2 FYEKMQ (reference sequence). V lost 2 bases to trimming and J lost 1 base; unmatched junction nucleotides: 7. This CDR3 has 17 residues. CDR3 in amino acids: CASSLKPGGLNTGELFF. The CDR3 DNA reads TGTGCCAGCAGCTTAAAGCCAGGGGGATTGAACACCGGGGAGCTGTTTTTT.

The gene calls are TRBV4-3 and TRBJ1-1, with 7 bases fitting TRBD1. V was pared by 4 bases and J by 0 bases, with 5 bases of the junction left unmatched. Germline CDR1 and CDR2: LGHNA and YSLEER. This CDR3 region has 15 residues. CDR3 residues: CASSRGRGLNTEAFF. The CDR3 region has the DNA TGCGCCAGCAGCCGGGGGAGGGGGCTGAACACTGAAGCTTTCTTT.

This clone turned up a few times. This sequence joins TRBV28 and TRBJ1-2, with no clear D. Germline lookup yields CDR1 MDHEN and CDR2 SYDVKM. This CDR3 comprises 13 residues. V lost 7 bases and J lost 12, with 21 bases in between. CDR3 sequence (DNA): TGTGCCAGCATAGGAGGCAGTTTTTCAGCGGACACCTTC. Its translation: CASIGGSFSADTF.

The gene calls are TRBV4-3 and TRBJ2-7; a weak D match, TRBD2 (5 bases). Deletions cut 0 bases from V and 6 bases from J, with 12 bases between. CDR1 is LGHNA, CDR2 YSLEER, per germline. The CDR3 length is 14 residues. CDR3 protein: CASSQEYIRGEQYF. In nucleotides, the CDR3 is TGCGCCAGCAGCCAAGAATACATACGGGGCGAGCAGTACTTC.

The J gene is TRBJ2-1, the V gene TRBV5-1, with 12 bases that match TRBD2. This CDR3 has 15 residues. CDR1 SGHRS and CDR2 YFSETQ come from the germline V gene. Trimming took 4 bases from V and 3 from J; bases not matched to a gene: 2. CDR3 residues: CASSPTSGSYNEQFF. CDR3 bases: TGCGCCAGCAGCCCGACTAGCGGGAGCTACAATGAGCAGTTCTTC.

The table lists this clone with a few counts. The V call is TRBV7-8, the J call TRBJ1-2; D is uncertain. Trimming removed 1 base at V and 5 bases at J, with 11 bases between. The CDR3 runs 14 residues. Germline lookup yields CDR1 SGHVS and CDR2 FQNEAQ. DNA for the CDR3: TGTGCCAGCAGCTTAGGGGAGATTGGGTATGGCTACACCTTC. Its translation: CASSLGEIGYGYTF.

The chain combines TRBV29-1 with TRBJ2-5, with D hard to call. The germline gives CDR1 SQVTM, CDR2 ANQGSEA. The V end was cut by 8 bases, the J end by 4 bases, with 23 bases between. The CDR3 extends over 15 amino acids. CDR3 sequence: CSMKGLEVDLETQYF. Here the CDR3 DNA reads TGCAGCATGAAGGGCCTAGAAGTAGACTTAGAGACCCAGTACTTC.